This T cell receptor beta chain was found in a study of response to subunit inactivated influenza vaccine. TCRdb processed the RT-PCR reads anew with MiXCR; each CDR3 protein has one entry. The top ten clones hold about 10% of a sample with around 570,000 distinct CDR3 sequences, around 11% of them seen once. The CDR3 length is 15 residues. V shed 0 bases and J shed 3 bases, with 12 bases lying between them. Germline CDR1 is LNHNV and CDR2 is YYDKDF (reference sequence). These sequences were also reported in another study, on T cells expressing NK-cell markers. That report adds: In generating TCR beta cDNA, 5'RACE template switching with UMIs was used. Sorted CD3+CD56+NKG2C+, CD3+CD56+NKG2C- and CD3+CD56-NKG2C+ T cells provided the TCR beta repertoires.

V usage is TRBV15 and J usage is TRBJ2-7, with D unclear. Sequenced material: PBMCs from blood, taken on the day of vaccination. This sequence was found in a man aged 45-60 years who received an inactivated influenza vaccine. Here the CDR3 DNA reads TGTGCCACCAGCAGAGATCTAGGGTGGAACTACGAGCAGTACTTC. Residues: CATSRDLGWNYEQYF.